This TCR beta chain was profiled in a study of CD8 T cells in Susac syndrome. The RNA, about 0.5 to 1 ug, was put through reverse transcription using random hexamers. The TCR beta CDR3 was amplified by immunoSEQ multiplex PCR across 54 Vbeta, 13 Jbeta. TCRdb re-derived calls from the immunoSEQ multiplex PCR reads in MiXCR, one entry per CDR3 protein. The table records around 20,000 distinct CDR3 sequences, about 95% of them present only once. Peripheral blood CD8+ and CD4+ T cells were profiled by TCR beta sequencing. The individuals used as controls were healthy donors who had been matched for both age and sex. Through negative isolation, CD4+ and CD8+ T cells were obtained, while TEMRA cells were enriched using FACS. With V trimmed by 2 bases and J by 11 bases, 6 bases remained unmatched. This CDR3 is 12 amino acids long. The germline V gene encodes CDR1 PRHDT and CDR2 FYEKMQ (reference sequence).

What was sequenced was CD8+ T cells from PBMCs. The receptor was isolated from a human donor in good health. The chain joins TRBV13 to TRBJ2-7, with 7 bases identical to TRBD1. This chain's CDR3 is CASSLKGQGEYF. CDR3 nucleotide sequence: TGTGCCAGCAGCTTAAAGGGCCAGGGGGAGTACTTC. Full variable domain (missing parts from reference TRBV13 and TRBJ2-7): AAGVIQSPRHLIKEKRETATLKCYPIPRHDTVYWYQQGPGQDPQFLISFYEKMQSDKGSIPDRFSAQQFSDYHSELNMSSLELGDSALYFCASSLKGQGEYFGPGTRLTVT.